These T cell receptor beta chains were read from a single sample in a study of OX40 agonist ivuxolimab in advanced cancers. The data were produced by immunoSEQ multiplex PCR, yet TCRdb's version contains in-frame clones alone and is incomplete. Here the sample spans 85,000 to 120,000 clones, roughly nine tenths being singletons. The sample was CD4+ or CD8+ T cells sorted from blood, taken in a trial of the OX40 agonist ivuxolimab. The receptor set was obtained from an adult with an advanced solid tumor such as melanoma, head and neck, liver or kidney cancer. Both conserved end residues are trimmed from each CDR3. The D gene is left open where the match is weak. The size entry is marked missing in some rows and otherwise reads once, few, many or a size class.

TRBD1 TRBV6-5 - ASSAPGQGMGEQF
- TRBV28 - ASLERGVNTEAF
TRBD2 TRBV5-6 - ASSAPGGSTDTQY
- TRBV21-1 - ASSKGPAKYSNQPQH
TRBD1 TRBV5-1 - ASQPPGTGKNEQF
- TRBV4-1 - ASSQGAATFNTEAF
TRBD2 TRBV6-1 - ASGWTRKDTQY
- TRBV30 - AWSSPAGTDTQY
TRBD1 TRBV7-6 - ASSSGTGMEKLF
TRBD2 TRBV6-6 - ASSTELATTYNEQF
- TRBV7-9 - ASGESTYSYEQY
- TRBV6-1 - ASSEFGGYTEAF
- TRBV27 once ASTHRAQETQY
TRBD1 TRBV19 few ASSFTGVSPLH
- TRBV7-2 - ASSLPNSPLH
- TRBV4-1 - ASSQEGPSDHEQF